This T cell receptor (beta chain) appears in the sequencing data of a study of blood T cell repertoires in COVID-19. Across the study: The United States, Italy and Spain supplied acute and convalescent COVID-19 samples.

Participant-reported clinical history was the basis for cohort assignment. The recovered donors of Cohort 3 showed two negative PCRs, clearance, or symptom resolution. This clone showed up just once. Authors' analysis steps: Counts of nucleated cells, estimated from reference gene primer amplification, were obtained. The data were produced by immunoSEQ multiplex PCR, yet TCRdb's version contains in-frame clones alone and is incomplete. Clone size and the V and J calls come from that table; the DNA yielded D and trimming. The sample has a few hundred thousand clones, approximately 88% seen once. The CDR3 is 11 amino acids. V was pared by 7 bases and J by 2 bases, with 6 bases between. Germline V gives CDR1 KGHSH, CDR2 LQKENI.

The sample was PBMCs or T cells enriched from blood (not recorded which). The source of this sequence is a woman aged 18-30 years who had recovered from COVID-19. The rearrangement joins TRBV18 to TRBJ2-7; no reliable D call. The CDR3: CASFQTYEQYF. The CDR3 bases are TGTGCCAGCTTCCAAACCTACGAGCAGTACTTC.